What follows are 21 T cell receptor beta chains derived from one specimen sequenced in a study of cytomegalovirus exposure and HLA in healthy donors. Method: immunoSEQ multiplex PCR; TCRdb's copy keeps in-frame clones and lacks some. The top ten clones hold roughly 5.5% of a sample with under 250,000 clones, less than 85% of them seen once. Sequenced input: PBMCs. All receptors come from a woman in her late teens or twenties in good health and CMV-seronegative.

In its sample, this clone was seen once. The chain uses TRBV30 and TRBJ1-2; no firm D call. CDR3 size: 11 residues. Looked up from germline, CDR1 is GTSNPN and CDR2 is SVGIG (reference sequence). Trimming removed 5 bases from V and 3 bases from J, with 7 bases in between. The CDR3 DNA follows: TGTGCCTGGCGGGGAGACTATGGCTACACCTTC. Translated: CAWRGDYGYTF.

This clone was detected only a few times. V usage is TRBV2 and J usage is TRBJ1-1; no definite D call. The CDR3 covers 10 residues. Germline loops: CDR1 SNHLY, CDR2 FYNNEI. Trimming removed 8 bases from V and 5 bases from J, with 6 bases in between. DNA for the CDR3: TGTGCCAGCCGGTATACTGAAGCTTTCTTT. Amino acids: CASRYTEAFF.

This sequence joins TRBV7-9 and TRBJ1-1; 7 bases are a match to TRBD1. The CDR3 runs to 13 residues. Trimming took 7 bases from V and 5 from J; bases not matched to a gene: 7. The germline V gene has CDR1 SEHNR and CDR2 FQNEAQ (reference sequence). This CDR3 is CASTTTGRTEAFF. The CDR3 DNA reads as TGTGCCAGCACCACGACAGGGCGTACTGAAGCTTTCTTT.

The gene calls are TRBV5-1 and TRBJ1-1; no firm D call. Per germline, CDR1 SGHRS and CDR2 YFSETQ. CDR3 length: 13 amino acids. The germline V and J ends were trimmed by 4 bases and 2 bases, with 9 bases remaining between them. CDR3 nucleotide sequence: TGCGCCAGCAGCCCGACCCAAAACACTGAAGCTTTCTTT. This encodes CASSPTQNTEAFF.

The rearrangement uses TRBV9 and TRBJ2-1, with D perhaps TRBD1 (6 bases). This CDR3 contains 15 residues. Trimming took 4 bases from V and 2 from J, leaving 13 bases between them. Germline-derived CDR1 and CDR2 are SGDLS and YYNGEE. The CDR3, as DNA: TGTGCCAGCAGCCCCCCCGGACAGCCCTACAATGAGCAGTTCTTC. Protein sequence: CASSPPGQPYNEQFF.

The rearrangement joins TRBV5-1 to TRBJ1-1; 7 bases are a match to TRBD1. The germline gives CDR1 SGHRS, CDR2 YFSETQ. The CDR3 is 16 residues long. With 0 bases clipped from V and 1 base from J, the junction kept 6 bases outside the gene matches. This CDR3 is CASSLALGQSNTEAFF. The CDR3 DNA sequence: TGCGCCAGCAGCTTGGCCTTGGGACAGTCGAACACTGAAGCTTTCTTT.

For the CDR3, the DNA is TGTGCCAGCAGCTTAGAAGGGACACTGAACACTGAAGCTTTCTTT. Amino acids: CASSLEGTLNTEAFF. This rearrangement joins TRBV7-2 to TRBJ1-1, with a weak D call TRBD1 (6 bases). This CDR3 comprises 15 residues. Germline V gene sequence: CDR1 SGHTA, CDR2 FQGNSA. The germline V and J ends were trimmed by 1 base and 0 bases, with 9 bases remaining between them. Full variable domain (missing parts from reference TRBV7-2 and TRBJ1-1): GAGVSQSPSNKVTEKGKDVELRCDPISGHTALYWYRQSLGQGLEFLIYFQGNSAPDKSGLPSDRFSAERTGGSVSTLTIQRTQQEDSAVYLCASSLEGTLNTEAFFGQGTRLTVV.

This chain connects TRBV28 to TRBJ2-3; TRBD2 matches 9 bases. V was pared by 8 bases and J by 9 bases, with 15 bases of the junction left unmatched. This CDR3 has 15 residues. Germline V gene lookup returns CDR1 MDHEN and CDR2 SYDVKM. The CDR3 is CASGLAGPRGLTQYF. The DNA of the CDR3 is TGTGCCAGCGGTCTAGCGGGACCCAGGGGATTAACGCAGTATTTT.

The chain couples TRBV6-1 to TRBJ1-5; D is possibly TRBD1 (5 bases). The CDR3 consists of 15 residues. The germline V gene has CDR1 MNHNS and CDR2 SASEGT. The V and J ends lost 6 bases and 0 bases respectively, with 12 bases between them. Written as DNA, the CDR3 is TGTGCCAGCAGCCCCCTGGGGGGTAGCAATCAGCCCCAGCATTTT. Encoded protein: CASSPLGGSNQPQHF.

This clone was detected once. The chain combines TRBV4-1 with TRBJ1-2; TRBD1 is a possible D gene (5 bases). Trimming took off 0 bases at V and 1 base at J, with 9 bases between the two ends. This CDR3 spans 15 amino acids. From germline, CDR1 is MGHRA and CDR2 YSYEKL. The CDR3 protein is CASSQEGGFNYGYTF. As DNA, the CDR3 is TGCGCCAGCAGCCAAGAGGGGGGTTTTAACTATGGCTACACCTTC.

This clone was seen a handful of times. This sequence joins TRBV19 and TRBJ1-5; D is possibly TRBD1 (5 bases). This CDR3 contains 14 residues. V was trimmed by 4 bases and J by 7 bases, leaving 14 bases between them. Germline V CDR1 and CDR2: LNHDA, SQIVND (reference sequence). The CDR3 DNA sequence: TGTGCCAGTAGTACCACAGGAGTGAGGCAGCCCCAGCATTTT. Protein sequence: CASSTTGVRQPQHF.

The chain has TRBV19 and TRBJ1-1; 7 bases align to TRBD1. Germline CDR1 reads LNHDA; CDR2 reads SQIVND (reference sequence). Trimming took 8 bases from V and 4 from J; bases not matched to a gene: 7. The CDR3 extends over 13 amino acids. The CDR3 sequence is CASLETGSTEAFF. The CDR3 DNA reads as TGTGCCAGTCTCGAGACAGGGAGCACTGAAGCTTTCTTT.

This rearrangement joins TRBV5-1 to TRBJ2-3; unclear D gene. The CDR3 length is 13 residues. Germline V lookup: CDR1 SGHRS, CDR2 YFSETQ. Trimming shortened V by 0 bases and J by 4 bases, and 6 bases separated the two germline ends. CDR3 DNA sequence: TGCGCCAGCAGCTTGGCCAGCCCAGATACGCAGTATTTT. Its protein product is CASSLASPDTQYF.

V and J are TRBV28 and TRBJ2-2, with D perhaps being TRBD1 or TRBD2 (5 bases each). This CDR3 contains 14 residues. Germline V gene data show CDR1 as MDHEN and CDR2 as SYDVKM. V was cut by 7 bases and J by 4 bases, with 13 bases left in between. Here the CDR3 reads CASIADGATGELFF. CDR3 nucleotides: TGTGCCAGCATTGCGGACGGGGCCACCGGGGAGCTGTTTTTT.

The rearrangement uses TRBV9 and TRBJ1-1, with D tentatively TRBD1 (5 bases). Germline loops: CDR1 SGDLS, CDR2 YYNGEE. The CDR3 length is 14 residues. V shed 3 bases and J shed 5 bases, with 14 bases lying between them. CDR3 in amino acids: CASSAEWGGTEAFF. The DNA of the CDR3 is TGTGCCAGCAGCGCCGAATGGGGGGGGACTGAAGCTTTCTTT.

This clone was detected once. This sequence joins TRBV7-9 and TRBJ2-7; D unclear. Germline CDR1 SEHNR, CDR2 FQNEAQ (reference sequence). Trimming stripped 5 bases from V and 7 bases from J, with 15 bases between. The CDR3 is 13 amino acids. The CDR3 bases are TGTGCCAGCAGCCCCGAGACATCACGAGAGCAGTACTTC. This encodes CASSPETSREQYF. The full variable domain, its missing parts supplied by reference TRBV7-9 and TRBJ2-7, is DTGVSQNPRHKITKRGQNVTFRCDPISEHNRLYWYRQTLGQGPEFLTYFQNEAQLEKSRLLSDRFSAERPKGSFSTLEIQRTEQGDSAMYLCASSPETSREQYFGPGTRLTVT.

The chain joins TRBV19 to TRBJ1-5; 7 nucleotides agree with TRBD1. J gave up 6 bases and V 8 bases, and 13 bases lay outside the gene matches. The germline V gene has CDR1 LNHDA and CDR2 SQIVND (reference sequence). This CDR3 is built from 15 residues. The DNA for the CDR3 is TGTGCCAGTGACCCTGCCGGGACAGTCGGTCAGCCCCAGCATTTT. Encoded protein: CASDPAGTVGQPQHF. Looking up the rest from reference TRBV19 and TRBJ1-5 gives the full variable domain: DGGITQSPKYLFRKEGQNVTLSCEQNLNHDAMYWYRQDPGQGLRLIYYSQIVNDFQKGDIAEGYSVSREKKESFPLTVTSAQKNPTAFYLCASDPAGTVGQPQHFGDGTRLSIL.

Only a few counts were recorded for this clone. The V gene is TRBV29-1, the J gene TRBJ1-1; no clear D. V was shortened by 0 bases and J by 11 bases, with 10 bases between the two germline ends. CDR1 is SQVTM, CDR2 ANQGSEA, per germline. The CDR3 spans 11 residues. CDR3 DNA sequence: TGCAGCGTTGAAGATCTGTCGACGGCTTTCTTT. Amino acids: CSVEDLSTAFF.

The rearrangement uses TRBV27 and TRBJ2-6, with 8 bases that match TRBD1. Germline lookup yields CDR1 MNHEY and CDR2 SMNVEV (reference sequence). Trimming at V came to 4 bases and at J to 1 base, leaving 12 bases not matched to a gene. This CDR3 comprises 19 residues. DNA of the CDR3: TGTGCCAGCAGTTCAAGGACAGGGACCTCCCTATCTGGGGCCAACGTCCTGACTTTC. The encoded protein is CASSSRTGTSLSGANVLTF. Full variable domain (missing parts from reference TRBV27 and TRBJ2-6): EAQVTQNPRYLITVTGKKLTVTCSQNMNHEYMSWYRQDPGLGLRQIYYSMNVEVTDKGDVPEGYKVSRKEKRNFPLILESPSPNQTSLYFCASSSRTGTSLSGANVLTFGAGSRLTVL.

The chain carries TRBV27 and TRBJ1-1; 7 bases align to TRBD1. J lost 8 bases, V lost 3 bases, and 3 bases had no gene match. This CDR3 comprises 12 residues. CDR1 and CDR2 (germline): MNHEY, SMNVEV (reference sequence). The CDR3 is CASSFTTGEAFF. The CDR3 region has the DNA TGTGCCAGCAGTTTCACGACAGGGGAAGCTTTCTTT.

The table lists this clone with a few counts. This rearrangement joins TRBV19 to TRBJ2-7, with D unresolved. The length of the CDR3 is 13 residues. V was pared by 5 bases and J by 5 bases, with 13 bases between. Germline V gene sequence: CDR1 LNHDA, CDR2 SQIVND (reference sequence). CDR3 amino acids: CASSETSLHEQYF. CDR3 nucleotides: TGTGCCAGTAGTGAGACATCGCTCCACGAGCAGTACTTC.